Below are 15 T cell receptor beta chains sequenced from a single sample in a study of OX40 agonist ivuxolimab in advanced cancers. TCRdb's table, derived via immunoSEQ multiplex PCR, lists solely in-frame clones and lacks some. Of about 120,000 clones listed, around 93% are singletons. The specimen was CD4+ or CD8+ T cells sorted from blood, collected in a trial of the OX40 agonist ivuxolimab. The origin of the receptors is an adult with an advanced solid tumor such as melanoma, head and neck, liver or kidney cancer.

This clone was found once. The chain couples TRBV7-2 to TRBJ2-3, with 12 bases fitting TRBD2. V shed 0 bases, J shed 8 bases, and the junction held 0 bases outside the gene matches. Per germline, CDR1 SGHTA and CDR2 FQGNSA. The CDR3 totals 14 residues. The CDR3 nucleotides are TGTGCCAGCAGCTTAGCACTAGCGGGGGGTACGCAGTATTTT. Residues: CASSLALAGGTQYF.

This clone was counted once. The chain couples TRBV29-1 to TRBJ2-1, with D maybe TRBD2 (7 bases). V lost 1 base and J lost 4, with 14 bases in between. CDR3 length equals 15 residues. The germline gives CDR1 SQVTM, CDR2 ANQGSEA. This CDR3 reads CSVEGRGGRYNEQFF. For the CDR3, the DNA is TGCAGCGTTGAAGGGAGGGGGGGCCGATACAATGAGCAGTTCTTC.

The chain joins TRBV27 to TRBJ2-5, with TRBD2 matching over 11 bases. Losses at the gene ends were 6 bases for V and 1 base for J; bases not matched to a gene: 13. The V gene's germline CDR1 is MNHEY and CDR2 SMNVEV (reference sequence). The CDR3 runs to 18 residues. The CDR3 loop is CASSHGSLAGGSQETQYF. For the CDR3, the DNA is TGTGCCAGCAGCCATGGTAGCCTAGCGGGAGGTTCCCAAGAGACCCAGTACTTC.

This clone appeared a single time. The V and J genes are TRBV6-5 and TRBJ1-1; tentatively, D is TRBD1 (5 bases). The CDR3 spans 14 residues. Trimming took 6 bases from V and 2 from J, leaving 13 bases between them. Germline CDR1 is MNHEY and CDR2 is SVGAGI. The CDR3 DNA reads TGTGCCAGCAGATCAACAGGTCCCAACACTGAAGCTTTCTTT. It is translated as CASRSTGPNTEAFF.

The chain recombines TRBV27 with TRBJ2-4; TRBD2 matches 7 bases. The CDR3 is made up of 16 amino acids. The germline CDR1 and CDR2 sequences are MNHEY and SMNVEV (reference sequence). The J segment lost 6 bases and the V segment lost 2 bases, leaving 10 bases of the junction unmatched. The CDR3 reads CASSLLGGGVANIQYF. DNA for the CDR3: TGTGCCAGCAGTTTACTGGGGGGGGGAGTTGCAAACATTCAGTACTTC.

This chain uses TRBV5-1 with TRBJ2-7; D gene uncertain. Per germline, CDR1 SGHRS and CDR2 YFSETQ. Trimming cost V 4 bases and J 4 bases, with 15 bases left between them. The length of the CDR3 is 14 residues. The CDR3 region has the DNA TGCGCCAGCAGCGACCGCCGGAGTAAATACGAGCAGTACTTC. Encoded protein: CASSDRRSKYEQYF.

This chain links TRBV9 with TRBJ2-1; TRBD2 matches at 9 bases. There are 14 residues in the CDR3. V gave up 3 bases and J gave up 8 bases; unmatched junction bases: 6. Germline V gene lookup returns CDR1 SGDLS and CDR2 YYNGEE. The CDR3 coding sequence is TGTGCCAGCAGCGATCAGCGGGAGGAGCATGAGCAGTTCTTC. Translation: CASSDQREEHEQFF.

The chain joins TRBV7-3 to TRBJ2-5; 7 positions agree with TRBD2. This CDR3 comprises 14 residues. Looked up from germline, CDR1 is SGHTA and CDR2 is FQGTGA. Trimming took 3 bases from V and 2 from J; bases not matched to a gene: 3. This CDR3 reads CASSLLAGQETQYF. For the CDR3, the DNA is TGTGCCAGCAGCTTGTTAGCGGGTCAAGAGACCCAGTACTTC.

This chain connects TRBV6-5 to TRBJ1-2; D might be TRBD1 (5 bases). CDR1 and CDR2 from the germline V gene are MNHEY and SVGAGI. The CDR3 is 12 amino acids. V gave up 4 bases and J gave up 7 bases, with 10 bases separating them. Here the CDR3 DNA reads TGTGCCAGCAGTTCCGGGACGGGTGGCTACACCTTC. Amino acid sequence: CASSSGTGGYTF.

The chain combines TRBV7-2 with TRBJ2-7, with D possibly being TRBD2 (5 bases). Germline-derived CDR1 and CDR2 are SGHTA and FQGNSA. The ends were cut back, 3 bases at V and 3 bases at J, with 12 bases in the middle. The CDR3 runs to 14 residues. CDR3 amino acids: CASSLGGLNYEQYF. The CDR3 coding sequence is TGTGCCAGCAGCTTGGGCGGGCTGAACTACGAGCAGTACTTC. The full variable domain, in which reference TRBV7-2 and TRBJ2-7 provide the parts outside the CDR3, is GAGVSQSPSNKVTEKGKDVELRCDPISGHTALYWYRQSLGQGLEFLIYFQGNSAPDKSGLPSDRFSAERTGGSVSTLTIQRTQQEDSAVYLCASSLGGLNYEQYFGPGTRLTVT.

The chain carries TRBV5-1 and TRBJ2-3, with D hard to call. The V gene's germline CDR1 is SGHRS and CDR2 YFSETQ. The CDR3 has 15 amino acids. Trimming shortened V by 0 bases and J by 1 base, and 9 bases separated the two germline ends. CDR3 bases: TGCGCCAGCAGCTTGGATGGCCTGCGCACAGATACGCAGTATTTT. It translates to CASSLDGLRTDTQYF.

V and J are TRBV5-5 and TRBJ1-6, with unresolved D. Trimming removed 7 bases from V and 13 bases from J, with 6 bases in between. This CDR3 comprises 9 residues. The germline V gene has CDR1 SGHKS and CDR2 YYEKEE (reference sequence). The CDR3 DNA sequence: TGTGCCAGCCTCCGGCCCCTCCACTTT. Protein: CASLRPLHF. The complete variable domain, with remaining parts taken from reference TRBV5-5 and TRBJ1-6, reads DAGVTQSPTHLIKTRGQQVTLRCSPISGHKSVSWYQQVLGQGPQFIFQYYEKEERGRGNFPDRFSARQFPNYSSELNVNALLLGDSALYLCASLRPLHFGNGTRLTVT.

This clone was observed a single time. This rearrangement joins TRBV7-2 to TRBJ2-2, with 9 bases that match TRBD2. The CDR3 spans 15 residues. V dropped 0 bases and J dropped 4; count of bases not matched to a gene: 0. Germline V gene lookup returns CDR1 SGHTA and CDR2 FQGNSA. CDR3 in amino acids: CASSLASGSTGELFF. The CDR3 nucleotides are TGTGCCAGCAGCTTAGCTAGCGGGAGCACCGGGGAGCTGTTTTTT.

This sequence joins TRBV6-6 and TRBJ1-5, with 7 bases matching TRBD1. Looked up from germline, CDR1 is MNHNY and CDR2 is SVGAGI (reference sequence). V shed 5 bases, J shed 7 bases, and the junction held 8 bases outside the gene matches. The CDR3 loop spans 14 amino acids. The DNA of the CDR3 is TGTGCCAGCAGTCCCCGGGACAGAGTGCAGCCCCAGCATTTT. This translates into CASSPRDRVQPQHF.

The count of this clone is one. CDR3 in DNA: TGTGCCAGCAGTAACGACGCTAGCACAGATACGCAGTATTTT. This sequence encodes CASSNDASTDTQYF. The chain links TRBV7-3 to TRBJ2-3; D is ambiguous. V was trimmed by 6 bases and J by 0 bases, leaving 10 bases between them. The CDR3 runs 14 residues. The germline V gene encodes CDR1 SGHTA and CDR2 FQGTGA.